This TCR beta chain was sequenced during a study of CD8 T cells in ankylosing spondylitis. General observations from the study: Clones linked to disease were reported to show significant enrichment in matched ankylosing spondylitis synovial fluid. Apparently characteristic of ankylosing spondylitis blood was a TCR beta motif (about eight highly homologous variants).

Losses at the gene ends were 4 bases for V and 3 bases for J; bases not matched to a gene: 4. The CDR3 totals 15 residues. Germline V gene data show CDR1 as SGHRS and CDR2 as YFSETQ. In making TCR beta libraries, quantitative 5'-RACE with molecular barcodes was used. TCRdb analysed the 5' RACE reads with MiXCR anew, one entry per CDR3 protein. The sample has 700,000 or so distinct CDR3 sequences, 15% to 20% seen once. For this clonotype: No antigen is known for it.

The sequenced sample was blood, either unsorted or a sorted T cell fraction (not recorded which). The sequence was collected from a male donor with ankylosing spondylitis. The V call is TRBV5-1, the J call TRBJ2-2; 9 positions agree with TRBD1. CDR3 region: CASSEGTGYTGELFF. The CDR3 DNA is TGCGCCAGCAGCGAAGGGACAGGGTACACCGGGGAGCTGTTTTTT.